This entry lists 11 T cell receptor beta chains sequenced from one sample in a study of shared clonotypes between healthy human individuals. Only CD45RO-negative cells positively selected for CCR7 counted as naive CD8 cells, so terminally differentiated effector memory CD45RA+ cells were excluded. TCRdb keeps only in-frame clones here, not all; method: immunoSEQ multiplex PCR. The data contain roughly 810,000 clones, about 97% of them singletons. Source material: naive CD8+ T cells sorted from blood. These receptors all come from a man in his thirties or forties in good health.

This clone was observed once. The chain joins TRBV6-1 to TRBJ2-2; TRBD1 aligns across 10 bases. With V trimmed by 11 bases and J by 5 bases, 8 bases remained unmatched. The CDR3 has 14 amino acids. Per the germline V gene, CDR1 is MNHNS and CDR2 is SASEGT. CDR3 protein: CAEGTGDWTGELFF. CDR3 nucleotide sequence: TGTGCCGAGGGGACAGGGGATTGGACCGGGGAGCTGTTTTTT.

V is TRBV28 and J is TRBJ2-7; 8 bases align to TRBD1. The J segment lost 6 bases and the V segment lost 9 bases, leaving 10 bases of the junction unmatched. Germline V gene data show CDR1 as MDHEN and CDR2 as SYDVKM. The CDR3 loop spans 13 amino acids. CDR3 sequence (DNA): TGTGCCAGTTTCTCTGACAGGGGAGCCGAGCAGTACTTC. This sequence encodes CASFSDRGAEQYF.

The V call is TRBV6-1, the J call TRBJ1-2, with D possibly TRBD1 on 6 matching bases. The CDR3 spans 13 residues. CDR1 and CDR2 from the germline V gene are MNHNS and SASEGT. Trimming cost V 2 bases and J 8 bases, with 12 bases left between them. CDR3 sequence: CASSERGAVGYTF. The CDR3 coding sequence is TGTGCCAGCAGTGAACGGGGGGCGGTAGGCTACACCTTC.

The V gene is TRBV7-9, the J gene TRBJ2-3; 9 nucleotides match TRBD1. Germline lookup yields CDR1 SEHNR and CDR2 FQNEAQ (reference sequence). Trimming cost V 5 bases and J 7 bases; bases outside gene matches: 10. The CDR3 loop spans 15 amino acids. CDR3 residues: CASSPPGQGMNTQYF. The CDR3 DNA reads as TGTGCCAGCAGCCCCCCGGGACAGGGCATGAATACGCAGTATTTT.

The chain employs TRBV4-2 and TRBJ2-1, with 12 nucleotides matching TRBD2. V dropped 0 bases and J dropped 8; count of bases not matched to a gene: 8. The CDR3 length is 17 residues. Germline CDR1 reads LGHNA; CDR2 reads YNFKEQ. This CDR3 reads CASSQDEVLAGGDEQFF. DNA for the CDR3: TGTGCCAGCAGCCAAGATGAGGTGCTAGCGGGAGGGGATGAGCAGTTCTTC.

This chain joins TRBV9 and TRBJ2-3; D not resolved. The CDR3 has 17 amino acids. Between the trimmed V and J ends, which lost 0 bases and 3 bases, there was a span of 17 bases. CDR1 and CDR2 from the germline V gene are SGDLS and YYNGEE. CDR3 DNA sequence: TGTGCCAGCAGCGTAGGCTCCCTCGGGCATGGAACAGATACGCAGTATTTT. It is translated as CASSVGSLGHGTDTQYF.

The count of this clone is one. J is TRBJ1-2 and V is TRBV19; the D is unclear. The length of the CDR3 is 16 residues. V gave up 2 bases and J gave up 6 bases, with 19 bases separating them. In germline, CDR1 is LNHDA, CDR2 SQIVND (reference sequence). The CDR3: CASSINSVAQRDGYTF. The DNA of the CDR3 is TGTGCCAGTAGTATAAACTCGGTCGCGCAGCGGGATGGCTACACCTTC.

The rearrangement links TRBV7-9 to TRBJ2-7; 8 positions agree with TRBD1. With 3 bases clipped from V and 0 bases from J, the junction kept 4 bases outside the gene matches. The germline V gene encodes CDR1 SEHNR and CDR2 FQNEAQ (reference sequence). There are 15 residues in the CDR3. Written as DNA, the CDR3 is TGTGCCAGCAGCTTTACAGGACAGGGCTCCTACGAGCAGTACTTC. This gives the protein CASSFTGQGSYEQYF.

The rearrangement joins TRBV27 to TRBJ2-4, with D perhaps matching TRBD1 or TRBD2 (5 bases each). Germline loops: CDR1 MNHEY, CDR2 SMNVEV (reference sequence). The CDR3 consists of 16 residues. V was cut by 0 bases and J by 0 bases, with 9 bases left in between. The CDR3, as DNA: TGTGCCAGCAGTTTATCACTGGGGGTAGCCAAAAACATTCAGTACTTC. It specifies CASSLSLGVAKNIQYF.

V and J are TRBV9 and TRBJ1-4; D is undetermined. The length of the CDR3 is 15 residues. Germline V CDR1 and CDR2: SGDLS, YYNGEE. Trimming cost V 2 bases and J 0 bases, with 8 bases left between them. Here the CDR3 DNA reads TGTGCCAGCAGCGTCCAGGCCGCAACTAATGAAAAACTGTTTTTT. This translates into CASSVQAATNEKLFF.

The gene calls are TRBV27 and TRBJ2-1; tentatively, D is TRBD1 or TRBD2 (5 bases each). The CDR3 spans 17 residues. Germline loops: CDR1 MNHEY, CDR2 SMNVEV (reference sequence). V lost 4 bases to trimming and J lost 3 bases, with 19 bases between them. This CDR3 reads CASSWTLGTAHYNEQFF. As DNA, the CDR3 is TGTGCCAGCAGTTGGACCCTCGGGACGGCCCACTACAATGAGCAGTTCTTC.